This is a list of T cell receptor beta chains from one sample in a study of PD-L1 blockade in urothelial cancer. Profiling relied on immunoSEQ multiplex PCR, and the TCRdb table lists in-frame clones only, not all of them. The top ten hold 13% to 15% of the sample, which has roughly 45,000 clones, more than 75% seen once. The material was PBMCs, obtained around atezolizumab (anti-PD-L1) treatment. The receptors were gathered from a woman aged 55-75 years with urothelial cancer. Each CDR3 is given with its conserved first and last residue. The D gene is left open where the match is weak. Rows give clone size only sometimes, using once, few, many, or a class for an expanded clone.

TRBV18,NA,14,TRBJ2-7,NA,CASSPDRSSYEQYF,TGTGCCAGCTCACCAGACAGGAGCTCCTACGAGCAGTACTTC
TRBV19,once,15,TRBJ1-2,NA,CASTPPGTRREGYTF,TGTGCCAGTACCCCTCCCGGGACACGGAGAGAGGGCTACACCTTC
TRBV27,NA,14,TRBJ2-1,TRBD1,CASSIQTGPLEQFF,TGTGCCAGCAGTATACAGACAGGGCCGTTGGAGCAGTTCTTC
TRBV7-9,NA,13,TRBJ2-2,NA,CASSPRIPGELFF,TGTGCCAGCAGCCCCAGGATCCCCGGGGAGCTGTTTTTT
TRBV4-3,NA,13,TRBJ1-2,NA,CASSPRGDYGYTF,TGCGCCAGCAGCCCCCGTGGAGATTATGGCTACACCTTC
TRBV9,NA,18,TRBJ2-3,NA,CASSVALGASVSTDTQYF,TGTGCCAGCAGCGTAGCACTCGGGGCTAGCGTTAGCACAGATACGCAGTATTTT
TRBV7-2,NA,13,TRBJ1-2,NA,CASSLARGYGYTF,TGTGCCAGCAGCTTAGCGCGGGGCTATGGCTACACCTTC
TRBV7-9,NA,18,TRBJ2-7,TRBD1,CASSLARAQGIVAYEQYF,TGTGCCAGCAGCTTAGCGAGGGCACAGGGGATCGTGGCCTACGAGCAGTACTTC
TRBV18,NA,13,TRBJ1-1,NA,CASSPQGNTEAFF,TGTGCCAGCTCACCGCAGGGGAACACTGAAGCTTTCTTT
TRBV4-1,NA,15,TRBJ2-7,NA,CASSAGRAVSYEQYF,TGCGCCAGCAGCGCCGGGCGGGCCGTCTCCTACGAGCAGTACTTC
TRBV5-4,NA,15,TRBJ2-2,NA,CASSLAGVGTGELFF,TGTGCCAGCAGCTTGGCGGGAGTGGGCACCGGGGAGCTGTTTTTT
TRBV5-6,NA,12,TRBJ1-5,TRBD1,CASSASGTAQHF,TGTGCCAGCAGCGCCTCCGGGACAGCCCAGCATTTT
TRBV9,NA,15,TRBJ2-4,TRBD2,CASSYQRGGKNIQYF,TGTGCCAGCAGCTATCAGCGGGGGGGCAAAAACATTCAGTACTTC
TRBV7-2,NA,13,TRBJ1-2,TRBD1,CASSFRTGRGYTF,TGTGCCAGCAGCTTTAGGACAGGCCGCGGCTACACCTTC
TRBV21-1,NA,17,TRBJ1-5,NA,CASSPDDTGERNQPQHF,TGTGCCAGCAGCCCCGACGACACAGGGGAACGCAATCAGCCCCAGCATTTT
TRBV28,NA,13,TRBJ1-2,NA,CASSKLGGGGYTF,TGTGCCAGCAGCAAACTTGGAGGTGGTGGCTACACCTTC
TRBV18,NA,13,TRBJ2-5,NA,CASSLRQEETQYF,TGTGCCAGCTCACTACGACAGGAGGAGACCCAGTACTTC
TRBV19,NA,14,TRBJ2-4,NA,CASSISGTKNIQYF,TGTGCCAGTAGTATCTCGGGGACCAAAAACATTCAGTACTTC
TRBV7-2,NA,15,TRBJ2-7,NA,CASSLSGVSGGEQYF,TGTGCCAGCAGCTTGTCGGGGGTGTCCGGTGGCGAGCAGTACTTC
TRBV10-3,NA,13,TRBJ2-2,NA,CATSAANTGELFF,TGTGCCACTAGCGCTGCGAACACCGGGGAGCTGTTTTTT
TRBV5-1,NA,16,TRBJ1-1,NA,CASSLGSGAAYTEAFF,TGCGCCAGCAGCTTGGGTTCTGGGGCCGCCTACACTGAAGCTTTCTTT
TRBV19,NA,11,TRBJ2-7,TRBD1,CATGQGYEQYF,TGTGCCACCGGACAGGGCTACGAGCAGTACTTC
TRBV7-9,once,17,TRBJ2-1,TRBD1,CASSPGHGTGGLDEQFF,TGTGCCAGCAGCCCTGGGCACGGGACAGGGGGCCTAGATGAGCAGTTCTTC
TRBV19,NA,14,TRBJ1-4,NA,CASSMSLAGEKLFF,TGTGCCAGTAGTATGAGCCTGGCGGGTGAAAAACTGTTTTTT
TRBV15,NA,15,TRBJ2-7,TRBD2,CATSRDLSGGIEQYF,TGTGCCACCAGCAGAGATTTAAGCGGGGGGATCGAGCAGTACTTC
TRBV4-3,NA,15,TRBJ2-3,TRBD1,CASSQGGQSTDTQYF,TGCGCCAGCAGCCAAGGGGGACAGAGCACAGATACGCAGTATTTT
TRBV13,once,17,TRBJ2-1,TRBD2,CASSSLTSPFSYNEQFF,TGTGCCAGCAGCTCCTTGACTAGCCCTTTCTCCTACAATGAGCAGTTCTTC
TRBV11-2,NA,13,TRBJ1-5,NA,CASSLDRVQPQHF,TGTGCCAGCAGCTTAGACAGGGTTCAGCCCCAGCATTTT
TRBV29-1,NA,13,TRBJ2-2,TRBD2,CSVDVRGTGELFF,TGCAGCGTTGATGTGCGGGGGACCGGGGAGCTGTTTTTT
TRBV5-4,NA,15,TRBJ1-2,NA,CASSLEPGQASGYTF,TGTGCCAGCAGCTTGGAGCCGGGACAAGCGAGCGGCTACACCTTC
TRBV6-5,NA,13,TRBJ1-2,TRBD1,CASRATGFAGYTF,TGTGCCAGCAGAGCGACAGGGTTCGCTGGCTACACCTTC
TRBV5-4,NA,14,TRBJ1-6,NA,CASSLGSQGLPLHF,TGTGCCAGCAGCCTGGGATCCCAGGGATTACCCCTCCACTTT
TRBV5-4,NA,14,TRBJ2-3,TRBD1,CASSLQGASDTQYF,TGTGCCAGCAGCTTACAGGGGGCCAGTGATACGCAGTATTTT
TRBV28,NA,15,TRBJ2-1,TRBD2,CASTLLAGAYNEQFF,TGTGCCAGCACTTTGCTAGCGGGGGCCTACAATGAGCAGTTCTTC
TRBV15,NA,18,TRBJ2-1,NA,CATSRDRGTVQSYNEQFF,TGTGCCACCAGCAGAGATCGGGGGACAGTCCAGTCCTACAATGAGCAGTTCTTC
TRBV28,NA,15,TRBJ2-1,NA,CASSLAGPGPNEQFF,TGTGCCAGCAGTTTGGCGGGCCCCGGGCCTAATGAGCAGTTCTTC
TRBV7-2,NA,13,TRBJ2-1,TRBD2,CASSLLAANEQFF,TGTGCCAGCAGCTTACTAGCGGCGAATGAGCAGTTCTTC
TRBV11-2,NA,14,TRBJ1-3,TRBD1,CASSLDRVGNTIYF,TGTGCCAGCAGCTTGGACAGGGTGGGAAACACCATATATTTT
TRBV5-1,NA,14,TRBJ2-3,NA,CASRSSGGTDTQYF,TGCGCCAGCAGGTCAAGTGGAGGCACAGATACGCAGTATTTT
TRBV29-1,NA,15,TRBJ2-3,TRBD2,CSVLGGASSTDTQYF,TGCAGCGTTCTCGGGGGGGCTTCTAGCACAGATACGCAGTATTTT
TRBV15,NA,14,TRBJ2-1,NA,CATSRVHTDHEQFF,TGTGCCACCAGCAGAGTTCACACAGACCATGAGCAGTTCTTC
TRBV5-1,NA,14,TRBJ2-1,TRBD2,CASSVGLAGNEQFF,TGCGCCAGCAGCGTGGGACTAGCTGGCAATGAGCAGTTCTTC
TRBV7-9,NA,14,TRBJ2-3,NA,CASSSLGRTDTQYF,TGTGCCAGCAGCTCGTTGGGGCGGACAGATACGCAGTATTTT
TRBV7-9,NA,12,TRBJ1-4,NA,CASSYNIEKLFF,TGTGCCAGCAGCTACAATATAGAAAAACTGTTTTTT
TRBV19,once,15,TRBJ2-7,NA,CASSTPRGNGYEQYF,TGTGCCAGTAGTACCCCGAGGGGGAATGGGTACGAGCAGTACTTC
TRBV15,NA,15,TRBJ2-7,TRBD1,CATSRDATGVYEQYF,TGTGCCACCAGCAGAGACGCGACAGGGGTATACGAGCAGTACTTC
TRBV28,NA,17,TRBJ1-2,NA,CASSSNTPDNRPYGYTF,TGTGCCAGCAGCTCCAATACGCCGGACAATAGACCTTATGGCTACACCTTC